Sequencing of this T cell receptor (beta chain) was carried out in a study of CD8 T cells in Susac syndrome. cDNA came from about 0.46 to 1 ug RNA primed by random hexamers. Coverage of TCR beta CDR3 amplification by immunoSEQ multiplex PCR extended to 54 Vbeta and 13 Jbeta. TCRdb fed the immunoSEQ multiplex PCR reads into MiXCR, producing one record per CDR3 protein. The sample has 160,000 or so distinct CDR3 sequences, 94% seen once. CDR1 is SGHTA and CDR2 is FQGNSA in the germline V gene. V was clipped by 2 bases and J by 5 bases, with 16 bases between them. The CDR3 is 16 residues long. The origin of this receptor is a human donor with Susac syndrome. The sample consisted of CD4+ T cells from PBMCs. The chain has TRBV7-2 and TRBJ2-1; D may be TRBD1 (6 bases). The CDR3 DNA reads as TGTGCCAGCAGCTTATTACGGCAGGGGCTGGACAATGAGCAGTTCTTC. Translation: CASSLLRQGLDNEQFF.